This T cell receptor beta chain was obtained from a study of control samples from healthy donors and cancer patients. The data were produced by immunoSEQ multiplex PCR, yet TCRdb's version contains in-frame clones alone and is incomplete. The data show 15,000 to 20,000 clones, 70% to 90% seen once. With V trimmed by 10 bases and J by 0 bases, 11 bases remained unmatched. There are 16 residues in the CDR3. Germline-derived CDR1 and CDR2 are LNHDA and SQIVND (reference sequence). The sequence was obtained from a man aged 55 to 69 with head and neck cancer. The chain joins TRBV19 to TRBJ1-5; 8 bases are a match to TRBD1. Input material: PBMCs. CDR3 DNA: TGTGCCACCGGGACAGGAGATTACTATAGCAATCAGCCCCAGCATTTT. It specifies CATGTGDYYSNQPQHF.